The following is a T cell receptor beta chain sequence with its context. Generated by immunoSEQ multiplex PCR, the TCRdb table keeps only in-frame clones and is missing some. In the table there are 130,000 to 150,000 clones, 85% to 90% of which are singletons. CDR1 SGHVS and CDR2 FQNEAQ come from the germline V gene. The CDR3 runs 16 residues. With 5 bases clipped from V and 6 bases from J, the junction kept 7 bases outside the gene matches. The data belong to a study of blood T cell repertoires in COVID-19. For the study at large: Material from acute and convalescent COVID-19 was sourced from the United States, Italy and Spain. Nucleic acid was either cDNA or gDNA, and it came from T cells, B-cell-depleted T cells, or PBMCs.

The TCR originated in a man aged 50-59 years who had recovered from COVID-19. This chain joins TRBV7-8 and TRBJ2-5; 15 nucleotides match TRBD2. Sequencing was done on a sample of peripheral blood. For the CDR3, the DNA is TGTGCCAGCAGCATCGGGACTAGCGGGGGGTCAAAGACCCAGTACTTC. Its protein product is CASSIGTSGGSKTQYF.